The 8 T cell receptor beta chains in this list originate from one sample, sequenced in a study of CD8+ T cells in alopecia areata. RNA was extracted and reverse transcribed into cDNA as the sequencing template. Method: immunoSEQ multiplex PCR; TCRdb's copy keeps in-frame clones and lacks some. Here the sample spans about 98,000 clones, 35% to 50% being singletons. Sequencing input: CD4+ T cells sorted from blood. These receptors all come from a human donor with alopecia areata.

The chain employs TRBV5-1 and TRBJ2-2; maybe TRBD2 (6 bases). The ends were cut back, 4 bases at V and 6 bases at J, with 16 bases in the middle. The germline gives CDR1 SGHRS, CDR2 YFSETQ. CDR3 length equals 15 residues. Written as DNA, the CDR3 is TGCGCCAGCAGCAGAGCAGCACGGGGGTCCGGGGAGCTGTTTTTT. Its translation is CASSRAARGSGELFF.

This clone was counted a few times. The chain is built from TRBV29-1 and TRBJ2-3; 7 bases line up with TRBD1. The CDR3 contains 14 residues. Germline values: CDR1 SQVTM, CDR2 ANQGSEA. With 3 bases clipped from V and 2 bases from J, the junction kept 5 bases outside the gene matches. CDR3 bases: TGCAGCGTTGACAACAGGGGTTTCACAGATACGCAGTATTTT. It codes for CSVDNRGFTDTQYF.

The chain employs TRBV12-2 and TRBJ2-7; the DNA was not used to check the table's D call, TRBD1. TRBV12-2 is recorded as a pseudogene. This CDR3 contains 14 residues. The CDR3 DNA reads TGTGCAAGTCGCTTCGGACATTGCTCCTACGAGCAGTACTTC. It translates to CASRFGHCSYEQYF.

This clone turned up a few times. The V call is TRBV29-1, the J call TRBJ2-5; D unclear. In germline, CDR1 is SQVTM, CDR2 ANQGSEA. The length of the CDR3 is 13 residues. Trimming took off 7 bases at V and 5 bases at J, with 17 bases between the two ends. For the CDR3, the DNA is TGCAGCGGCAAGGGTAGCATCGAGGAGACCCAGTACTTC. Amino acid sequence: CSGKGSIEETQYF. Complete variable domain (other parts from reference TRBV29-1 and TRBJ2-5): SAVISQKPSRDICQRGTSLTIQCQVDSQVTMMFWYRQQPGQSLTLIATANQGSEATYESGFVIDKFPISRPNLTFSTLTVSNMSPEDSSIYLCSGKGSIEETQYFGPGTRLLVL.

This chain uses TRBV7-9 with TRBJ2-1; D remains ambiguous. V was shortened by 2 bases and J by 7 bases, with 9 bases between the two germline ends. CDR3 length equals 13 residues. Looked up from germline, CDR1 is SEHNR and CDR2 is FQNEAQ (reference sequence). This CDR3 is CASSLQVRNEQFF. CDR3 in DNA: TGTGCCAGCAGCTTACAAGTAAGGAATGAGCAGTTCTTC.

V gene TRBV28 combines with J gene TRBJ1-5; D remains unclear. Trimming pared 6 bases from V and 3 bases from J, leaving 9 bases between. The CDR3 loop spans 13 amino acids. Germline V gene data show CDR1 as MDHEN and CDR2 as SYDVKM. CDR3 nucleotide sequence: TGTGCCAGCAGAACCGGGTCCAATCAGCCCCAGCATTTT. Amino acids: CASRTGSNQPQHF.

The genes are TRBV6-5 and TRBJ2-7, with 7 nucleotides matching TRBD1. This CDR3 is 14 amino acids long. With 5 bases clipped from V and 1 base from J, the junction kept 5 bases outside the gene matches. Germline V gene lookup returns CDR1 MNHEY and CDR2 SVGAGI. CDR3 residues: CASSNRDSSYEQYF. DNA for the CDR3: TGTGCCAGCAGTAACCGGGACAGTTCCTACGAGCAGTACTTC.

This clone was detected ten times or more. The rearrangement joins TRBV28 to TRBJ1-3; tentative D call: TRBD1 (5 bases). Germline loops: CDR1 MDHEN, CDR2 SYDVKM. The CDR3 loop spans 15 amino acids. Trimming pared 6 bases from V and 0 bases from J, leaving 12 bases between. The DNA of the CDR3 is TGTGCCAGCAGGCGCCCGACAGTCTCTGGAAACACCATATATTTT. It is translated as CASRRPTVSGNTIYF. The full variable domain, completed using reference TRBV28 and TRBJ1-3, is DVKVTQSSRYLVKRTGEKVFLECVQDMDHENMFWYRQDPGLGLRLIYFSYDVKMKEKGDIPEGYSVSREKKERFSLILESASTNQTSMYLCASRRPTVSGNTIYFGEGSWLTVV.